This TCR beta chain was sequenced during a study of cytomegalovirus exposure and HLA in healthy donors. About the research overall: The early release's HLA-typed donors yielded 65 million to 85 million unique TCRs. Points from the study as a whole: Later analysis placed DRB1 highest and HLA-C lowest in TCR association rates, which differed by HLA locus. It emerged from a later analysis that several of the most significant clusters appeared to be linked to common viral pathogens.

Donors were ostensibly healthy at sampling, although undocumented immune exposures were probable. Trimming took off 8 bases at V and 6 bases at J, with 20 bases between the two ends. This CDR3 has 14 amino acids. In germline, CDR1 is SNHLY, CDR2 FYNNEI. 60 Vbeta and 13 Jbeta primers were used in PCR. Libraries were prepared by immunoSEQ multiplex PCR; TCRdb keeps only in-frame clonotypes and omits some of them. The table includes some 170,000 clones, 80% to 90% detected once. In regard to this clone: The target antigen is unknown.

This clonotype was obtained from a young woman in good health and CMV-seronegative. Sequenced: PBMCs. The chain links TRBV2 to TRBJ2-7; D is perhaps TRBD2 (5 bases). The CDR3 sequence: CASLRLGTSSEQYF. CDR3 nucleotide sequence: TGTGCCAGCCTCCGACTGGGTACTAGTAGCGAGCAGTACTTC.